The 27 T cell receptor beta chains below come from one sample, sequenced in a study of regulatory T cells in long-lasting Graves disease. Time point: newly diagnosed GD, antithyroid drugs for less than 3 months. Preparation of the TCR library used RNA extracted from PBMCs. According to the study, TCR beta libraries were built with iRepertoire HTBI primers and CDR3-region Arm-PCR. Each CDR3 protein is one row after TCRdb ran MiXCR on the multiplex PCR reads. The sample has 400,000 to 550,000 distinct CDR3 sequences, more than 13% seen once; the top ten hold approximately 15%. The same sample was also studied in work on T cells in Graves' hyperthyroidism and ophthalmopathy.

Sample: peripheral blood mononuclear cells (PBMCs), taken at new diagnosis, from a patient treated with antithyroid drugs. The receptors stem from a woman under 40 with Graves disease.

The chain recombines TRBV27 with TRBJ1-2; TRBD1 aligns across 7 bases. CDR3 size: 15 residues. The trim removed 5 bases at V and 4 bases at J, leaving 10 bases unmatched. Germline V gene sequence: CDR1 MNHEY, CDR2 SMNVEV (reference sequence). The CDR3 DNA follows: TGTGCCAGCAGTAGAGCCGGGACAGTCCCCTATGGCTACACCTTC. The encoded protein is CASSRAGTVPYGYTF.

This clonotype was counted between two and nine times. The rearrangement joins TRBV6-2 or TRBV6-3 to TRBJ2-1, with D unresolved. CDR1 and CDR2 (germline): MNHEY, SVGEGT. V was shortened by 0 bases and J by 5 bases, with 8 bases between the two germline ends. The CDR3 is 14 amino acids. The CDR3 here is CASSYSGLNNEQFF. CDR3 sequence (DNA): TGTGCCAGCAGTTACTCCGGCCTCAACAATGAGCAGTTCTTC.

The rearrangement uses TRBV15 and TRBJ1-4; D gene unclear. The CDR3 has 15 amino acids. V gave up 5 bases and J gave up 0 bases, with 10 bases separating them. Germline loops: CDR1 LNHNV, CDR2 YYDKDF (reference sequence). CDR3 in amino acids: CATSADRATNEKLFF. The CDR3 DNA reads as TGTGCCACCAGCGCGGACCGGGCAACTAATGAAAAACTGTTTTTT. Together with reference TRBV15 and TRBJ1-4, the CDR3 gives the full variable domain: DAMVIQNPRYQVTQFGKPVTLSCSQTLNHNVMYWYQQKSSQAPKLLFHYYDKDFNNEADTPDNFQSRRPNTSFCFLDIRSPGLGDTAMYLCATSADRATNEKLFFGSGTQLSVL.

This clonotype was seen repeatedly, ten times or more. This rearrangement joins TRBV3-1 to TRBJ2-1; the D is unclear. Per the germline V gene, CDR1 is LGHDT and CDR2 is YNNKEL (reference sequence). The V end was cut by 3 bases, the J end by 4 bases, with 13 bases between. The CDR3 sequence is 15 residues long. CDR3 nucleotides: TGTGCCAGCAGCCAGGCGGCCTTGGCTTACAATGAGCAGTTCTTC. It translates to CASSQAALAYNEQFF.

Points on this clonotype: A much larger clone is a single base away; this may be a read error. The chain links TRBV11-2 to TRBJ1-1; D is perhaps TRBD1 (5 bases). From germline, CDR1 is SGHAT and CDR2 FQNNGV. Trimming pared 5 bases from V and 3 bases from J, leaving 22 bases between. The CDR3 covers 17 residues. In DNA form, the CDR3 reads TGTGCCAGCAGCCGCCCTAGTAAGTGGCGGGGGGACACTGAAGCTTTCTTT. This sequence encodes CASSRPSKWRGDTEAFF. The full variable domain, its missing parts supplied by reference TRBV11-2 and TRBJ1-1, is EAGVAQSPRYKIIEKRQSVAFWCNPISGHATLYWYQQILGQGPKLLIQFQNNGVVDDSQLPKDRFSAERLKGVDSTLKIQPAKLEDSAVYLCASSRPSKWRGDTEAFFGQGTRLTVV.

In this sample, this clonotype turned up many times. The chain couples TRBV24-1 to TRBJ2-3; no firm D call. V was pared by 1 base and J by 3 bases, with 16 bases between. Germline CDR1 is KGHDR and CDR2 is SFDVKD. The CDR3 sequence is 17 residues long. The CDR3 protein is CATSDLDPTWSTDTQYF. CDR3 DNA sequence: TGTGCCACCAGTGATTTAGACCCCACCTGGTCTACAGATACGCAGTATTTT.

V gene TRBV29-1 combines with J gene TRBJ2-3, with a weak D call TRBD1 (5 bases). The CDR3 length is 13 residues. CDR1 and CDR2 from the germline V gene are SQVTM and ANQGSEA. Between the trimmed V and J ends, which lost 6 bases and 2 bases, there was a span of 12 bases. The CDR3 reads CSVERQITDTQYF. The CDR3 DNA reads TGCAGCGTCGAGAGACAGATCACAGATACGCAGTATTTT.

This clonotype came up many times. The genes are TRBV5-6 and TRBJ2-7; TRBD1 matches 9 bases. The CDR3 loop spans 14 amino acids. Germline V gene lookup returns CDR1 SGHDT and CDR2 YYEEEE. Trimming removed 0 bases from V and 5 bases from J; junction bases left unmatched: 3. The CDR3 sequence: CASSLGQGVNEQYF. CDR3 nucleotide sequence: TGTGCCAGCAGCTTGGGACAGGGGGTCAACGAGCAGTACTTC.

This clonotype has ten or more counts. J is TRBJ1-1 and V is TRBV10-3; D is uncertain. The CDR3 consists of 13 residues. Germline lookup yields CDR1 ENHRY and CDR2 SYGVKD. Deletions cut 7 bases from V and 1 base from J, with 10 bases between. DNA of the CDR3: TGTGCCATCACCCTAGGCCAGAACACTGAAGCTTTCTTT. Residues: CAITLGQNTEAFF.

This clonotype has only a few counts. The chain employs TRBV10-3 and TRBJ1-2; D unresolved. V was shortened by 1 base and J by 4 bases, with 7 bases between the two germline ends. Germline V lookup: CDR1 ENHRY, CDR2 SYGVKD. CDR3 length: 13 amino acids. CDR3 nucleotides: TGTGCCATCAGTGAGTGGCAGGTCTATGGCTACACCTTC. Protein sequence: CAISEWQVYGYTF.

This clonotype was picked up many times. The J gene is TRBJ2-7, the V gene TRBV10-3; 12 nucleotides align to TRBD2. The V segment lost 2 bases and the J segment 4 bases; nucleotides outside the gene matches: 6. This CDR3 is 16 amino acids long. Germline CDR1 reads ENHRY; CDR2 reads SYGVKD. The CDR3: CAISEPRTSGIYEQYF. CDR3 coding DNA: TGTGCCATCAGTGAGCCACGGACTAGCGGGATTTACGAGCAGTACTTC.

There are a few counts of this clonotype. The gene calls are TRBV5-6 and TRBJ2-5, with 7 bases aligning to TRBD2. Germline values: CDR1 SGHDT, CDR2 YYEEEE. With V trimmed by 4 bases and J by 1 base, 10 bases remained unmatched. The CDR3 contains 16 residues. The CDR3 region is CASSPGLSSGQETQYF. The CDR3 coding sequence is TGTGCCAGCAGCCCGGGGCTCTCTAGCGGCCAAGAGACCCAGTACTTC.

This clonotype was counted at least ten times. J is TRBJ2-5 and V is TRBV7-9; D is undetermined. This CDR3 spans 15 amino acids. Germline V gene data show CDR1 as SEHNR and CDR2 as FQNEAQ (reference sequence). V was cut by 4 bases and J by 2 bases, with 14 bases left in between. The CDR3 region has the DNA TGTGCCAGCAGCTCCCCTTCCGGGCCGCAAGAGACCCAGTACTTC. Translated: CASSSPSGPQETQYF.

Ten or more counts support this clonotype. The V and J genes are TRBV9 and TRBJ2-7, with D perhaps given as TRBD1 or TRBD2 (5 bases each). CDR1 and CDR2 (germline): SGDLS, YYNGEE. The CDR3 length is 15 residues. The ends were cut back, 4 bases at V and 0 bases at J, with 14 bases in the middle. This CDR3 reads CASSLGAGLSYEQYF. CDR3 coding DNA: TGTGCCAGCAGCCTCGGGGCAGGCCTCTCCTACGAGCAGTACTTC.

This clonotype was counted ten times or more. J is TRBJ1-6 and V is TRBV2; 9 nucleotides line up with TRBD1. The CDR3 spans 13 residues. CDR1 is SNHLY, CDR2 FYNNEI, per germline. J lost 6 bases, V lost 10 bases, and 4 bases had no gene match. The CDR3 region is CATQTGGNSPLHF. CDR3 DNA: TGTGCCACCCAGACAGGGGGTAATTCACCCCTCCACTTT.

This clonotype was recorded a few times. J is TRBJ2-5 and V is TRBV5-5; TRBD1 agrees at 7 bases. In germline, CDR1 is SGHKS, CDR2 YYEKEE (reference sequence). This CDR3 contains 19 residues. V shed 4 bases, J shed 0 bases, and the junction held 18 bases outside the gene matches. The CDR3 reads CASSPHPPRQGAYQETQYF. In nucleotides, the CDR3 is TGTGCCAGCAGCCCCCACCCACCTCGACAGGGCGCGTACCAAGAGACCCAGTACTTC.

This clonotype was seen many times. The chain uses TRBV20-1 and TRBJ1-1; D gene uncertain. The CDR3 sequence is 11 residues long. V lost 6 bases, J lost 3 bases, and 8 bases lay in between. Germline V lookup: CDR1 DFQATT, CDR2 SNEGSKA (reference sequence). Here the CDR3 reads CSASLDTEAFF. The CDR3 DNA follows: TGCAGTGCCTCTCTAGACACTGAAGCTTTCTTT.

In its sample, this clonotype was seen many times. The V and J genes are TRBV7-6 and TRBJ2-1; 9 positions agree with TRBD2. The CDR3 extends over 17 amino acids. V was pared by 5 bases and J by 2 bases, with 10 bases of the junction left unmatched. Germline V gene data show CDR1 as SGHVS and CDR2 as FNYEAQ. CDR3 DNA sequence: TGTGCCAGCAGCCATATCGGGCGGGAGGGGCCCTACAATGAGCAGTTCTTC. Its protein is CASSHIGREGPYNEQFF.

The chain joins TRBV25-1 to TRBJ2-7; 8 bases line up with TRBD2. This CDR3 has 15 amino acids. Germline loops: CDR1 MGHDK, CDR2 SYGVNS. V dropped 4 bases and J dropped 3; count of bases not matched to a gene: 8. The CDR3 DNA is TGTGCCAGCAGTGGCTATAGCGGGAAGGGCTACGAGCAGTACTTC. Residues: CASSGYSGKGYEQYF.

In its sample, this clonotype was seen many times. The gene calls are TRBV7-2 and TRBJ2-7, with TRBD2 matching 11 bases. Per the germline V gene, CDR1 is SGHTA and CDR2 is FQGNSA. The V gene end was trimmed by 3 bases and the J gene end by 6 bases; junction bases not matched to a gene: 13. The length of the CDR3 is 17 residues. The CDR3 is CASSLHPVGLAGGEQYF. The CDR3 DNA reads TGTGCCAGCAGCTTGCACCCGGTAGGTCTAGCGGGAGGCGAGCAGTACTTC.

The rearrangement links TRBV28 to TRBJ1-2; D not certain. Germline-derived CDR1 and CDR2 are MDHEN and SYDVKM. Trimming took off 6 bases at V and 5 bases at J, with 7 bases between the two ends. The CDR3 spans 11 residues. Written as DNA, the CDR3 is TGTGCCAGCAGGTTAGGATATGGCTACACCTTC. Its protein product is CASRLGYGYTF.

The chain is built from TRBV19 and TRBJ2-1; 8 bases fit TRBD1. J gave up 6 bases and V 5 bases, and 12 bases lay outside the gene matches. Germline CDR1 is LNHDA and CDR2 is SQIVND (reference sequence). The CDR3 length is 16 residues. The CDR3 loop reads CASSPLGQGVANEQFF. CDR3 DNA sequence: TGTGCCAGTAGTCCCCTTGGACAGGGTGTCGCCAATGAGCAGTTCTTC. Complete variable domain (other parts from reference TRBV19 and TRBJ2-1): DGGITQSPKYLFRKEGQNVTLSCEQNLNHDAMYWYRQDPGQGLRLIYYSQIVNDFQKGDIAEGYSVSREKKESFPLTVTSAQKNPTAFYLCASSPLGQGVANEQFFGPGTRLTVL.

This clonotype has a handful of counts. The chain couples TRBV2 to TRBJ1-4; unclear D gene. V gave up 8 bases and J gave up 6 bases, with 19 bases separating them. From germline, CDR1 is SNHLY and CDR2 FYNNEI. This CDR3 is built from 15 residues. The CDR3 is CASRRWTASDEKLFF. The CDR3 region has the DNA TGTGCCAGCCGACGATGGACGGCCTCTGATGAAAAACTGTTTTTT.

The gene calls are TRBV6-1 and TRBJ2-7, with D possibly being TRBD2 (7 bases). This CDR3 comprises 14 residues. Germline V gene data show CDR1 as MNHNS and CDR2 as SASEGT. V was pared by 8 bases and J by 9 bases, with 23 bases between. Here the CDR3 reads CASRVPAGAGGQYF. DNA of the CDR3: TGTGCCAGCCGGGTCCCGGCGGGGGCGGGCGGGCAGTACTTC.

This clonotype was counted ten times or more. This sequence joins TRBV13 and TRBJ2-2; 8 positions agree with TRBD2. Germline-derived CDR1 and CDR2 are PRHDT and FYEKMQ (reference sequence). This CDR3 spans 16 amino acids. V lost 7 bases to trimming and J lost 6 bases; unmatched junction nucleotides: 13. The CDR3 loop reads CASNRRGAHFAGELFF. The CDR3 bases are TGTGCCAGCAACCGGCGGGGGGCTCATTTTGCCGGGGAGCTGTTTTTT.

The chain joins TRBV19 to TRBJ1-5; the D is unclear. The CDR3 runs 15 residues. Trimming pared 0 bases from V and 7 bases from J, leaving 13 bases between. Germline V gene sequence: CDR1 LNHDA, CDR2 SQIVND (reference sequence). The DNA for the CDR3 is TGTGCCAGTAGTATAGATTCTAATTCCAGACAGCCCCAGCATTTT. Translation gives CASSIDSNSRQPQHF.

This clonotype was seen ten or more times. The chain carries TRBV6-2 or TRBV6-3 and TRBJ2-5; D possibly corresponds to TRBD1 (5 bases). Trimming took off 7 bases at V and 3 bases at J, with 15 bases between the two ends. The CDR3 is made up of 14 amino acids. CDR1 MNHEY and CDR2 SVGEGT come from the germline V gene. Written as DNA, the CDR3 is TGTGCCAGCACGAATCTCGAGACAGAAGAGACCCAGTACTTC. It encodes CASTNLETEETQYF.